Presented here are 10 T cell receptor beta chains from one specimen sequenced in a study of T cells in Graves' hyperthyroidism and ophthalmopathy (dated by TCRdb to about 2019). To prepare the library, multiplex PCR was applied. The instrument given in TCRdb is Illumina HiSeq 2000. TCR beta CDR3 regions were amplified from RNA transcripts. The TCR CDR3 was subjected to a first round of RT-PCR using the HTBI primer set and the Qiagen OneStep RT-PCR kit. The public reads were reprocessed in TCRdb via fastp at Q25 and MiXCR, keeping in-frame beta chains. Merged by CDR3 protein, the rows form single entries marked with the most common genes and DNA. This sample holds approximately 410,000 distinct CDR3 sequences; roughly 15% were observed only once. The ten largest clones add up to 5% to 6% of the sample. The sequenced sample consisted of blood. All receptors derive from a woman aged 18-35 years with Graves' hyperthyroidism.

This clonotype has a count of ten or more. The rearrangement joins TRBV3-1 to TRBJ1-1, with a weak D call TRBD1 (5 bases). The germline CDR1 and CDR2 sequences are LGHDT and YNNKEL (reference sequence). Between the trimmed V and J ends, which lost 1 base and 10 bases, there was a span of 13 bases. The CDR3 consists of 13 residues. The CDR3 DNA is TGTGCCAGCAGCCAAGCCTGGGACGGCGGAGCTTTCTTT. Translation gives CASSQAWDGGAFF.

This clonotype was seen ten or more times. The rearrangement joins TRBV2 to TRBJ2-7, with D possibly TRBD1 on 6 matching bases. This CDR3 has 14 residues. Per germline, CDR1 SNHLY and CDR2 FYNNEI. V dropped 7 bases and J dropped 0 bases, with 13 bases sitting between them. This chain's CDR3 is CASTRTVVSYEQYF. The CDR3 DNA follows: TGTGCCAGCACCAGGACAGTCGTCTCCTACGAGCAGTACTTC.

This clonotype was counted at least ten times. The chain carries TRBV6-1 and TRBJ2-7, with TRBD1 identical over 7 bases. Germline assignment: CDR1 MNHNS and CDR2 SASEGT. Germline trimming cut 10 bases from V and 5 bases from J; bases unmatched to any gene: 5. The CDR3 covers 11 residues. As DNA, the CDR3 is TGTGCCACGGGACAGCGCGACGAGCAGTACTTC. Translation gives CATGQRDEQYF.

This clonotype occurred a few times. The chain is built from TRBV10-2 and TRBJ2-7, with D perhaps being TRBD1 or TRBD2 (5 bases each). V was cut by 2 bases and J by 7 bases, with 18 bases left in between. Germline V lookup: CDR1 WSHSY, CDR2 SAAADI. CDR3 length equals 15 residues. As DNA, the CDR3 is TGCGCCAGCAGTGAGCATCGGGGACCCCTTGGTGAGCAGTACTTC. This encodes CASSEHRGPLGEQYF.

The chain is built from TRBV7-9 and TRBJ2-3; TRBD1 matches 7 bases. Germline CDR1 reads SEHNR; CDR2 reads FQNEAQ (reference sequence). This CDR3 region has 12 residues. V shed 7 bases and J 11 bases; nucleotides not matched to a gene: 9. The CDR3 sequence: CASTKTDRKQYF. The CDR3 nucleotides are TGTGCCAGCACCAAAACGGACAGGAAGCAGTATTTT. Filled out from reference TRBV7-9 and TRBJ2-3, the complete variable domain reads DTGVSQNPRHKITKRGQNVTFRCDPISEHNRLYWYRQTLGQGPEFLTYFQNEAQLEKSRLLSDRFSAERPKGSFSTLEIQRTEQGDSAMYLCASTKTDRKQYFGPGTRLTVL.

This clonotype was counted ten times or more. This chain joins TRBV20-1 and TRBJ2-7, with D tentatively TRBD2 (5 bases). The CDR3 spans 12 residues. Trimming left V 6 bases short and J 3 bases short, with 12 bases between. Per germline, CDR1 DFQATT and CDR2 SNEGSKA (reference sequence). The CDR3: CSALGRGYEQYF. The CDR3 DNA reads as TGCAGTGCCCTCGGACGGGGCTACGAGCAGTACTTC.

Many counts were recorded for this clonotype. V gene TRBV20-1 combines with J gene TRBJ2-7; D is unclear. V gave up 0 bases and J gave up 3 bases, with 9 bases separating them. This CDR3 spans 13 amino acids. From germline, CDR1 is DFQATT and CDR2 SNEGSKA (reference sequence). CDR3 protein: CSARDQVDYEQYF. CDR3 coding DNA: TGCAGTGCTAGAGATCAAGTGGACTACGAGCAGTACTTC.

This clonotype was detected many times. V gene TRBV5-4 combines with J gene TRBJ2-5; perhaps TRBD2 as D (6 bases). The germline V gene has CDR1 SGHNT and CDR2 YYREEE (reference sequence). This CDR3 has 12 amino acids. V lost 7 bases and J lost 2, with 9 bases in between. The DNA of the CDR3 is TGTGCCAGCGGTAGCGGACAAGAGACCCAGTACTTC. Translated, it gives CASGSGQETQYF.

This clonotype has only a few counts. This chain joins TRBV10-3 and TRBJ2-7; a possible D gene is TRBD2 (6 bases). V was cut by 5 bases and J by 1 base, with 18 bases left in between. Per the germline V gene, CDR1 is ENHRY and CDR2 is SYGVKD. The CDR3 covers 16 residues. CDR3 sequence (DNA): TGTGCCATCAGTCCAGGTGAAGCGGGCGCATCCTACGAGCAGTACTTC. Translating gives CAISPGEAGASYEQYF.

Only a few counts were recorded for this clonotype. The CDR3 spells CASSQVKSGTSGRAEQFF. The CDR3 DNA reads as TGTGCCAGCAGCCAAGTTAAGTCCGGGACTAGCGGGAGGGCTGAGCAGTTCTTC. The chain is built from TRBV4-2 and TRBJ2-1; 16 bases are shared with TRBD2. Germline loops: CDR1 LGHNA, CDR2 YNFKEQ. V shed 1 base and J 9 bases; nucleotides not matched to a gene: 9. The CDR3 is 18 residues long.